The 25 T cell receptor beta chains below come from one sample, sequenced in a study of blood T cell repertoires in COVID-19. The data were produced by immunoSEQ multiplex PCR, yet TCRdb's version contains in-frame clones alone and is incomplete. Here the sample spans more than 250,000 clones, roughly 85% being singletons. Material for sequencing was PBMCs or T cells enriched from blood (not recorded which). These receptor sequences come from a woman between 40 and 50 years old who had recovered from COVID-19.

This clone was observed a handful of times. This chain joins TRBV15 and TRBJ2-7, with D tentatively TRBD2 (5 bases). The CDR3 spans 15 residues. Germline V lookup: CDR1 LNHNV, CDR2 YYDKDF (reference sequence). Trimming pared 5 bases from V and 2 bases from J, leaving 16 bases between. The CDR3: CATSPNRGSTYEQYF. CDR3 nucleotides: TGTGCCACCAGCCCGAATCGGGGTAGCACCTACGAGCAGTACTTC.

The V gene is TRBV5-6, the J gene TRBJ2-3; D is uncertain. The V gene's germline CDR1 is SGHDT and CDR2 YYEEEE. This CDR3 is 12 amino acids long. Trimming stripped 4 bases from V and 2 bases from J, with 5 bases between. The DNA for the CDR3 is TGTGCCAGCAGCCCGTACACAGATACGCAGTATTTT. Residues: CASSPYTDTQYF. Supplemented by reference TRBV5-6 and TRBJ2-3, the full variable domain reads DAGVTQSPTHLIKTRGQQVTLRCSPKSGHDTVSWYQQALGQGPQFIFQYYEEEERQRGNFPDRFSGHQFPNYSSELNVNALLLGDSALYLCASSPYTDTQYFGPGTRLTVL.

The chain joins TRBV16 to TRBJ2-1; 8 bases align to TRBD2. The CDR3 length is 15 residues. V shed 5 bases, J shed 3 bases, and the junction held 6 bases outside the gene matches. The V gene's germline CDR1 is KGHSY and CDR2 FQNENV. The CDR3 DNA sequence: TGTGCCAGCAGCGGGGTAGCGGGAAGCTACAATGAGCAGTTCTTC. It codes for CASSGVAGSYNEQFF.

V gene TRBV7-9 combines with J gene TRBJ2-3; 9 bases map to TRBD2. The CDR3 runs 16 residues. The germline CDR1 and CDR2 sequences are SEHNR and FQNEAQ (reference sequence). Germline trimming cut 1 base from V and 3 bases from J; bases unmatched to any gene: 5. CDR3 loop: CASSLVGGRETDTQYF. The CDR3 nucleotides read TGTGCCAGCAGCTTAGTAGGCGGGAGGGAGACAGATACGCAGTATTTT. The full variable domain, completed using reference TRBV7-9 and TRBJ2-3, is DTGVSQNPRHKITKRGQNVTFRCDPISEHNRLYWYRQTLGQGPEFLTYFQNEAQLEKSRLLSDRFSAERPKGSFSTLEIQRTEQGDSAMYLCASSLVGGRETDTQYFGPGTRLTVL.

The gene calls are TRBV28 and TRBJ1-5; 7 nucleotides align to TRBD1. There are 15 residues in the CDR3. Germline V gene data show CDR1 as MDHEN and CDR2 as SYDVKM. After removal of 3 bases from V and 4 bases from J, the junction contained 6 bases not matched to a gene. As DNA, the CDR3 is TGTGCCAGCAGTTTCCTTGGGACAGAGAATCAGCCCCAGCATTTT. Translation gives CASSFLGTENQPQHF. The variable domain in full, completed from reference TRBV28 and TRBJ1-5, reads DVKVTQSSRYLVKRTGEKVFLECVQDMDHENMFWYRQDPGLGLRLIYFSYDVKMKEKGDIPEGYSVSREKKERFSLILESASTNQTSMYLCASSFLGTENQPQHFGDGTRLSIL.

This clone was seen a handful of times. The chain employs TRBV5-1 and TRBJ1-1, with D perhaps TRBD1 (6 bases). This CDR3 region has 14 residues. The germline gives CDR1 SGHRS, CDR2 YFSETQ. Trimming pared 0 bases from V and 3 bases from J, leaving 9 bases between. The CDR3 DNA reads TGCGCCAGCAGCTTGGGGCAGGGGTACACTGAAGCTTTCTTT. Translating it yields CASSLGQGYTEAFF.

V gene TRBV28 combines with J gene TRBJ1-6; D possibly corresponds to TRBD1 (5 bases). The CDR3 length is 13 residues. With 6 bases removed from V and 4 bases from J, the gap between germline ends came to 7 bases. CDR1 and CDR2 from the germline V gene are MDHEN and SYDVKM. In DNA form, the CDR3 reads TGTGCCAGCAGACAGGAGTATAATTCACCCCTCCACTTT. Protein product: CASRQEYNSPLHF.

This chain links TRBV7-2 with TRBJ2-7; TRBD2 matches 7 bases. The CDR3 covers 16 residues. In germline, CDR1 is SGHTA, CDR2 FQGNSA. The V segment lost 5 bases and the J segment 7 bases; nucleotides outside the gene matches: 17. CDR3 sequence: CASSLMGAGSLREQYF. Written as DNA, the CDR3 is TGTGCCAGCAGCCTAATGGGAGCGGGATCCCTCCGGGAGCAGTACTTC.

V gene TRBV3-1 (or the pseudogene TRBV3-2) combines with J gene TRBJ1-2; 8 positions match TRBD1. With V trimmed by 1 base and J by 7 bases, 8 bases remained unmatched. The CDR3 has 15 amino acids. Per germline, CDR1 LGHDT and CDR2 YNNKEL (reference sequence). The CDR3 DNA follows: TGTGCCAGCAGCCAAGTACCAGGGGGCGGAGTTGGCTACACCTTC. Translation gives CASSQVPGGGVGYTF.

The chain employs TRBV7-2 and TRBJ2-7; 7 bases match TRBD2. The CDR3 contains 16 residues. The trim removed 0 bases at V and 2 bases at J, leaving 7 bases unmatched. Germline V lookup: CDR1 SGHTA, CDR2 FQGNSA. The CDR3 spells CASSLAQASGAYEQYF. CDR3 nucleotide sequence: TGTGCCAGCAGCTTAGCGCAAGCTAGCGGTGCCTACGAGCAGTACTTC.

The chain has TRBV5-4 and TRBJ2-3; 7 bases match TRBD2. Germline V gene lookup returns CDR1 SGHNT and CDR2 YYREEE (reference sequence). V lost 3 bases and J lost 2; bases outside the gene matches: 3. The length of the CDR3 is 14 residues. CDR3 bases: TGTGCCAGCAGCTCCGGACTAGTCACAGATACGCAGTATTTT. As protein: CASSSGLVTDTQYF.

This rearrangement joins TRBV3-1 (or the pseudogene TRBV3-2) to TRBJ1-3; D is perhaps TRBD1 (6 bases). The CDR3 runs to 12 residues. Trimming left V 6 bases short and J 6 bases short, with 9 bases between. CDR1 is LGHDT and CDR2 is YNNKEL in the germline V gene (reference sequence). CDR3 bases: TGTGCCAGCAGTGAGGGGGAAAACACCATATATTTT. Translated, it gives CASSEGENTIYF.

This rearrangement joins TRBV5-6 to TRBJ2-7; weak D call: TRBD1 (5 bases). Germline V gives CDR1 SGHDT, CDR2 YYEEEE. CDR3 length equals 15 residues. V was cut by 1 base and J by 1 base, with 12 bases left in between. The CDR3 loop is CASSLRLTVSYEQYF. CDR3 sequence (DNA): TGTGCCAGCAGCTTGCGTTTGACAGTTTCCTACGAGCAGTACTTC. Full variable domain (remainder filled in from reference TRBV5-6 and TRBJ2-7): DAGVTQSPTHLIKTRGQQVTLRCSPKSGHDTVSWYQQALGQGPQFIFQYYEEEERQRGNFPDRFSGHQFPNYSSELNVNALLLGDSALYLCASSLRLTVSYEQYFGPGTRLTVT.

CDR3 sequence: CATSRQGRGSSYNEQFF. In DNA, the CDR3 is TGTGCCACCAGTCGGCAGGGGAGGGGGTCCTCCTACAATGAGCAGTTCTTC. V is TRBV24-1 and J is TRBJ2-1; possibly TRBD2 for D (7 bases). This CDR3 contains 17 residues. CDR1 and CDR2 (germline): KGHDR, SFDVKD. The V and J ends lost 6 bases and 0 bases respectively, with 17 bases between them.

Here the CDR3 DNA reads TGTGCCAGCAGCTCCACGGGACAGGGCTACGAGCAGTACTTC. Translation gives CASSSTGQGYEQYF. The chain combines TRBV7-2 with TRBJ2-7, with 9 nucleotides matching TRBD1. The CDR3 has 14 residues. J was trimmed by 3 bases and V by 4 bases; bases with no gene match: 4. Germline loops: CDR1 SGHTA, CDR2 FQGNSA.

This clone was found once. The gene calls are TRBV5-4 and TRBJ2-5; 15 positions match TRBD2. Germline values: CDR1 SGHNT, CDR2 YYREEE (reference sequence). Trimming took 4 bases from V and 5 from J; bases not matched to a gene: 6. The CDR3 covers 16 residues. CDR3 in amino acids: CASSTGTSGRWETQYF. DNA of the CDR3: TGTGCCAGCAGCACCGGGACTAGCGGGAGGTGGGAGACCCAGTACTTC.

The CDR3 spells CASGYDAVSYEQYF. Here the CDR3 DNA reads TGTGCCAGCGGTTATGACGCGGTATCCTACGAGCAGTACTTC. The chain links TRBV11-2 to TRBJ2-7; D remains ambiguous. The germline V gene has CDR1 SGHAT and CDR2 FQNNGV. The CDR3 totals 14 residues. Trimming left V 8 bases short and J 1 base short, with 15 bases between.

The rearrangement uses TRBV4-3 and TRBJ2-3; a weak D match, TRBD2 (5 bases). CDR1 and CDR2 (germline): LGHNA, YSLEER. V gave up 3 bases and J gave up 5 bases, with 9 bases separating them. This CDR3 contains 13 residues. Here the CDR3 DNA reads TGCGCCAGCAGCCAGTTAAGCGGAGATACGCAGTATTTT. Amino acid sequence: CASSQLSGDTQYF.

This clone was counted only a few times. DNA for the CDR3: TGCGCCAGCAGCTTGGGTGGAACAGGGGCGGACGAGCAGTACTTC. This gives the protein CASSLGGTGADEQYF. The chain combines TRBV5-1 with TRBJ2-7; TRBD1 matches 7 bases. With V trimmed by 0 bases and J by 5 bases, 8 bases remained unmatched. The CDR3 totals 15 residues. The germline gives CDR1 SGHRS, CDR2 YFSETQ.

This clone was counted a few times. One end of the junction varies from germline; a read error may be responsible. This chain connects TRBV7-3 to TRBJ2-1; tentative D call: TRBD1 (5 bases). CDR1 is SGHTA, CDR2 FQGTGA, per germline. The CDR3 is 15 residues long. DNA of the CDR3: TGTGCCAGCAGTTTAACAGGTGCTAGATACAATGAGCAGTTCTTC. This codes for CASSLTGARYNEQFF.

The chain joins TRBV7-2 to TRBJ2-3; 7 bases map to TRBD2. Germline trimming cut 1 base from V and 2 bases from J; bases unmatched to any gene: 9. From germline, CDR1 is SGHTA and CDR2 FQGNSA. The CDR3 covers 17 residues. CDR3 sequence reads: CASSLVRGGTLTDTQYF. The CDR3 DNA reads TGTGCCAGCAGCTTAGTTAGGGGAGGGACCCTCACAGATACGCAGTATTTT.

This clone appeared a single time. The chain carries TRBV29-1 and TRBJ2-1, with 14 bases lining up with TRBD2. The CDR3 is 15 amino acids. From germline, CDR1 is SQVTM and CDR2 ANQGSEA. The J segment lost 9 bases and the V segment lost 1 base, leaving 5 bases of the junction unmatched. The CDR3 DNA reads TGCAGCGTTGAAGTAGGACTAGCGGGAGGTGGTGAGCAGTTCTTC. Translating it yields CSVEVGLAGGGEQFF.

This chain's CDR3 is CASSSGTSFYGYTF. CDR3 coding DNA: TGTGCCAGCAGCTCTGGGACTTCCTTCTATGGCTACACCTTC. The rearrangement links TRBV27 to TRBJ1-2; D might be TRBD1 (5 bases). V lost 6 bases, J lost 4 bases, and 15 bases lay in between. CDR1 and CDR2 from the germline V gene are MNHEY and SMNVEV (reference sequence). The CDR3 consists of 14 residues.

The chain links TRBV6-5 to TRBJ2-1, with D possibly being TRBD2 (6 bases). This CDR3 has 11 amino acids. Germline assignment: CDR1 MNHEY and CDR2 SVGAGI. V was cut by 8 bases and J by 7 bases, with 9 bases left in between. The CDR3 loop is CASRLVNEQFF. The CDR3 DNA sequence: TGTGCCAGCCGACTAGTAAATGAGCAGTTCTTC.

This chain links TRBV10-3 with TRBJ1-3; possible D gene TRBD1, 5 bases. This CDR3 is 18 amino acids long. Trimming stripped 1 base from V and 0 bases from J, with 16 bases between. CDR1 ENHRY and CDR2 SYGVKD come from the germline V gene. This CDR3 is CAISEFSKGQGSGNTIYF. In DNA, the CDR3 is TGTGCCATCAGTGAGTTCTCTAAGGGCCAGGGCTCTGGAAACACCATATATTTT.